This T cell receptor beta chain was captured by sequencing in a study of T cell repertoires in cytomegalovirus infection. Study-wide background: A matching HLA type, together with CMV infection, was signaled by public TCR beta signatures. Study-wide findings and caveats: In two of eight donors, the top clonotype was HLA-C-restricted CMV-specific. The cumulative frequency of public TCR beta families identified carriers of CMV plus the relevant HLA.

On this clonotype itself: Its specificity is not known. This clone may be a read error of a much larger clone one base away.

TCRdb ran MiXCR on the reads and lists one entry per CDR3 protein. The repertoire has some 400,000 distinct CDR3 sequences, approximately 32% of them found once; the top ten carry approximately 15%. Germline lookup yields CDR1 SGHTA and CDR2 FQGNSA. The CDR3 is made up of 16 amino acids. This clonotype was sampled from a human donor in good health (CMV status not recorded). Some clones in this sample may be carry-over from other donors' samples. The V call is TRBV7-2, the J call TRBJ1-1; 7 bases line up with TRBD1. Sequencing was carried out using PBMCs. The CDR3 nucleotides are TGTGCCAGGAGCTTTAAGAACAGGGGTTATGTGACTGAAGCTTTCTTT. Encoded protein: CARSFKNRGYVTEAFF.